Listed below are T cell receptor beta chains from one sample, sequenced in a study of T-cell reconstitution after alpha-beta-depleted transplantation in children. Each CDR3 protein gets one entry after TCRdb re-called the PCR reads with MiXCR. Of under 250,000 distinct CDR3 sequences in the sample, 20% to 30% were seen once. The sample was PBMCs, mostly from graft donor cells, taken 360 days after TCRalphabeta/CD19-depleted stem cell transplant. These receptors were taken from a female patient between 2 and 15 years old who had a stem cell transplant for congenital amegakaryocytic thrombocytopenia, so the T cells may come from the graft donor. Both conserved end residues are part of each CDR3. For some rows the clone size is stated as once, few or many, or as a class when expanded; others skip it.

CDR3 protein | V gene | clone size
CASSQDSRAFPETQYF | TRBV3-1 | -
CASSFGGPRSNEQFF | TRBV7-2 | -
CATSDFPNEQFF | TRBV24-1 | many
CASRRTGTGGAGEKLFF | TRBV5-1 | -
CASSYTQREDWQETQYF | TRBV6-5 | -
CASMTSRGSTDTQYF | TRBV5-6 | few
CASSHDLRETYEQYF | TRBV7-8 | few
CASSLLAGGGETQYF | TRBV5-1 | few
CASSEGLKEKLFF | TRBV7-9 | -
CASSQSPANTGELFF | TRBV4-1 | few
CASSGQGSHGYTF | TRBV2 | -
CASSSTGEIAGGSQETQYF | TRBV7-3 | -
CASGLERDRGVKSSYNEQFF | TRBV12-5 | -
CASSQVAPNSGNTIYF | TRBV4-2 | many
CASTQGELMNTEAFF | TRBV12-3/TRBV12-4 | -
CSAYPGEPRNTEAFF | TRBV20-1 | -
CASSQESAVEQYF | TRBV4-1 | -
CASSLAQQTFDEQYF | TRBV5-1 | few
CASSQEWELTGELFF | TRBV3-1 | few
CATSRGRQAFEQFF | TRBV15 | few
CASSLDGWGTKSYEQYF | TRBV11-2 | -